This entry lists 27 T cell receptor beta chains sequenced from one sample in a study of T cell responses to AZD1222 COVID-19 vaccine. Clones were read by immunoSEQ multiplex PCR, and TCRdb kept only the in-frame ones, dropping some. The table records about 120,000 clones, about 92% of them present only once. The sequenced sample was peripheral blood, obtained 28 days after the second AZD1222 dose. These receptors were collected from an adult who received the AZD1222 COVID-19 vaccine.

The gene calls are TRBV29-1 and TRBJ1-1, with 10 nucleotides matching TRBD1. The CDR3 consists of 14 residues. Germline CDR1 SQVTM, CDR2 ANQGSEA. J was trimmed by 1 base and V by 5 bases; bases with no gene match: 4. The CDR3 DNA is TGCAGCGTTAGACAGGGGGCGGGGAACACTGAAGCTTTCTTT. Encoded protein: CSVRQGAGNTEAFF.

The chain recombines TRBV7-2 with TRBJ2-3, with D possibly TRBD2 on 5 matching bases. Trimming took 3 bases from V and 0 from J, leaving 16 bases between them. Germline values: CDR1 SGHTA, CDR2 FQGNSA. The CDR3 extends over 17 amino acids. The CDR3 sequence: CASSFWRVSSSTDTQYF. CDR3 in DNA: TGTGCCAGCAGCTTTTGGCGGGTATCTTCTAGCACAGATACGCAGTATTTT.

The rearrangement joins TRBV27 to TRBJ2-3, with D unclear. The CDR3 is made up of 13 amino acids. CDR1 and CDR2 (germline): MNHEY, SMNVEV (reference sequence). V shed 2 bases and J shed 4 bases, with 7 bases lying between them. CDR3 region: CASSLGWADTQYF. The CDR3 bases are TGTGCCAGCAGTTTAGGTTGGGCAGATACGCAGTATTTT.

This chain uses TRBV2 with TRBJ2-7; no clear D. Per germline, CDR1 SNHLY and CDR2 FYNNEI. This CDR3 is built from 16 residues. Trimming removed 6 bases from V and 0 bases from J, with 18 bases in between. Here the CDR3 reads CASRGRVRTGSYEQYF. For the CDR3, the DNA is TGTGCCAGCAGAGGACGAGTGAGGACGGGCTCCTACGAGCAGTACTTC.

V is TRBV18 and J is TRBJ1-1, with D possibly TRBD1 on 5 matching bases. Germline assignment: CDR1 KGHSH and CDR2 LQKENI. The V end lost 4 bases, the J end lost 3 bases, and 12 bases lay between the germline ends. The CDR3 runs to 14 residues. CDR3 nucleotide sequence: TGTGCCAGCTCACGGGGGGTGGAGGACACTGAAGCTTTCTTT. Its translation: CASSRGVEDTEAFF.

The chain employs TRBV2 and TRBJ1-2; D gene uncertain. Germline CDR1 is SNHLY and CDR2 is FYNNEI. The CDR3 extends over 14 amino acids. Trimming shortened V by 4 bases and J by 7 bases, and 16 bases separated the two germline ends. The CDR3 loop reads CASSVEQLLGGYTF. The CDR3 DNA is TGTGCCAGCAGTGTGGAACAGCTTTTAGGTGGCTACACCTTC. Complete variable domain (other parts from reference TRBV2 and TRBJ1-2): EPEVTQTPSHQVTQMGQEVILRCVPISNHLYFYWYRQILGQKVEFLVSFYNNEISEKSEIFDDQFSVERPDGSNFTLKIRSTKLEDSAMYFCASSVEQLLGGYTFGSGTRLTVV.

The rearrangement uses TRBV7-8 and TRBJ2-1; weak D call: TRBD2 (6 bases). This CDR3 spans 13 amino acids. The V gene's germline CDR1 is SGHVS and CDR2 FQNEAQ. Between the trimmed V and J ends, which lost 5 bases and 5 bases, there was a span of 10 bases. CDR3 nucleotides: TGTGCCAGCAGCCACCCGGGGGACAATGAGCAGTTCTTC. It codes for CASSHPGDNEQFF.

The chain combines TRBV19 with TRBJ1-6; D gene unclear. Between the trimmed V and J ends, which lost 9 bases and 3 bases, there was a span of 9 bases. Germline values: CDR1 LNHDA, CDR2 SQIVND (reference sequence). This CDR3 is 13 amino acids long. The CDR3 coding sequence is TGTGCCAGCAGCGTTAACTATAATTCACCCCTCCACTTT. The encoded protein is CASSVNYNSPLHF. The whole variable domain, filled in from reference TRBV19 and TRBJ1-6, reads DGGITQSPKYLFRKEGQNVTLSCEQNLNHDAMYWYRQDPGQGLRLIYYSQIVNDFQKGDIAEGYSVSREKKESFPLTVTSAQKNPTAFYLCASSVNYNSPLHFGNGTRLTVT.

CDR3 protein: CASSDSGTVNTEAFF. The CDR3 nucleotides read TGTGCCAGCAGTGACTCCGGGACAGTGAACACTGAAGCTTTCTTT. The chain carries TRBV27 and TRBJ1-1, with 7 bases identical to TRBD1. CDR3 length: 15 amino acids. V trimming: 5 bases; J trimming: 0 bases; junction bases outside the gene matches: 6. In germline, CDR1 is MNHEY, CDR2 SMNVEV (reference sequence).

V and J are TRBV19 and TRBJ1-1; D unresolved. The CDR3 consists of 15 residues. With 0 bases removed from V and 0 bases from J, the gap between germline ends came to 8 bases. Germline V gene lookup returns CDR1 LNHDA and CDR2 SQIVND (reference sequence). CDR3 coding DNA: TGTGCCAGTAGTATAGAATGGCAGCTGAACACTGAAGCTTTCTTT. Translated, it gives CASSIEWQLNTEAFF.

V usage is TRBV12-3 or TRBV12-4 and J usage is TRBJ1-2, with D unclear. V gave up 5 bases and J gave up 5 bases, with 9 bases separating them. The CDR3 spans 12 residues. CDR3 amino acids: CASSPAAYGYTF. CDR3 nucleotide sequence: TGTGCCAGCAGTCCGGCGGCGTATGGCTACACCTTC.

The chain uses TRBV30 and TRBJ2-4; D perhaps matches TRBD1 (6 bases). Germline loops: CDR1 GTSNPN, CDR2 SVGIG (reference sequence). This CDR3 is built from 13 residues. Trimming took 3 bases from V and 5 from J, leaving 11 bases between them. CDR3 region: CAWRNRAQNIQYF. DNA of the CDR3: TGTGCCTGGAGAAACAGGGCCCAAAACATTCAGTACTTC. The full variable domain, with the rest looked up from reference TRBV30 and TRBJ2-4, is SQTIHQWPATLVQPVGSPLSLECTVEGTSNPNLYWYRQAAGRGLQLLFYSVGIGQISSEVPQNLSASRPQDRQFILSSKKLLLSDSGFYLCAWRNRAQNIQYFGAGTRLSVL.

The chain joins TRBV5-4 to TRBJ1-3; TRBD1 might be the D (5 bases). The CDR3 loop spans 15 amino acids. Trimming shortened V by 4 bases and J by 3 bases, and 14 bases separated the two germline ends. Per the germline V gene, CDR1 is SGHNT and CDR2 is YYREEE (reference sequence). CDR3 sequence: CASSRDGRVGNTIYF. As DNA, the CDR3 is TGTGCCAGCAGCCGGGACGGTCGAGTTGGAAACACCATATATTTT.

The rearrangement uses TRBV6-1 and TRBJ2-1, with TRBD2 matching 7 bases. CDR1 MNHNS and CDR2 SASEGT come from the germline V gene. V lost 3 bases to trimming and J lost 4 bases; unmatched junction nucleotides: 6. The CDR3 length is 15 residues. In DNA, the CDR3 is TGTGCCAGCAGTGACCGGGACTACGTATACAATGAGCAGTTCTTC. Encoded protein: CASSDRDYVYNEQFF.

CDR3 DNA sequence: TGTGCCAGCCGTTGGGGCTGGAACACTGAAGCTTTCTTT. It encodes CASRWGWNTEAFF. The chain carries TRBV27 and TRBJ1-1, with a possible D match to TRBD1 (5 bases). Germline CDR1 is MNHEY and CDR2 is SMNVEV (reference sequence). The V end lost 8 bases, the J end lost 1 base, and 11 bases lay between the germline ends. The CDR3 consists of 13 residues.

The genes are TRBV4-3 and TRBJ2-2, with 7 bases fitting TRBD2. The germline CDR1 and CDR2 sequences are LGHNA and YSLEER. The CDR3 totals 15 residues. V lost 0 bases and J lost 6; bases outside the gene matches: 4. CDR3 DNA: TGCGCCAGCAGCCAAGAGGGAGGGAAGGCCGGGGAGCTGTTTTTT. Its protein is CASSQEGGKAGELFF.

This chain joins TRBV3-1 (or the pseudogene TRBV3-2) and TRBJ1-1; perhaps TRBD1 as D (5 bases). CDR1 LGHDT and CDR2 YNNKEL come from the germline V gene (reference sequence). Trimming shortened V by 11 bases and J by 5 bases, and 18 bases separated the two germline ends. This CDR3 is built from 13 residues. The CDR3 DNA sequence: TGTGCCGCGGCTTGGGGGGGAGGGACTGAAGCTTTCTTT. Residues: CAAAWGGGTEAFF.

The chain links TRBV20-1 to TRBJ2-5; the D is unclear. CDR1 is DFQATT, CDR2 SNEGSKA, per germline (reference sequence). Trimming stripped 5 bases from V and 8 bases from J, with 12 bases between. The length of the CDR3 is 11 residues. CDR3 region: CSAGPRDTQYF. The CDR3 DNA follows: TGCAGTGCTGGACCGCGAGACACCCAGTACTTC.

The gene calls are TRBV6-5 and TRBJ1-1; D not certain. Trimming took 2 bases from V and 7 from J, leaving 11 bases between them. Germline loops: CDR1 MNHEY, CDR2 SVGAGI. The CDR3 consists of 13 residues. The CDR3 nucleotides are TGTGCCAGCAGTTACCCGGGAGGGTATGAAGCTTTCTTT. This sequence encodes CASSYPGGYEAFF.

The chain recombines TRBV7-2 with TRBJ1-1, with no clear D. Trimming pared 6 bases from V and 8 bases from J, leaving 16 bases between. Looked up from germline, CDR1 is SGHTA and CDR2 is FQGNSA. There are 13 residues in the CDR3. CDR3 in amino acids: CASSRLFGQEAFF. CDR3 nucleotide sequence: TGTGCCAGCAGTCGTCTATTCGGCCAGGAAGCTTTCTTT.

For the CDR3, the DNA is TGTGCCAGCAGCCAAGGAACTAGCGGGAGGCCCGACTACAATGAGCAGTTCTTC. This encodes CASSQGTSGRPDYNEQFF. This sequence joins TRBV4-2 and TRBJ2-1; 12 bases are shared with TRBD2. The CDR3 consists of 18 residues. V shed 1 base, J shed 3 bases, and the junction held 7 bases outside the gene matches. Germline lookup yields CDR1 LGHNA and CDR2 YNFKEQ.

The CDR3: CSVVLGTDTQYF. The CDR3 DNA follows: TGCAGCGTCGTTCTAGGCACAGATACGCAGTATTTT. The chain carries TRBV29-1 and TRBJ2-3, with D unclear. Germline V CDR1 and CDR2: SQVTM, ANQGSEA. This CDR3 has 12 residues. V was pared by 6 bases and J by 1 base, with 8 bases between.

The chain links TRBV4-1 to TRBJ2-5, with 12 bases lining up with TRBD2. CDR1 is MGHRA and CDR2 is YSYEKL in the germline V gene. V shed 11 bases, J shed 0 bases, and the junction held 13 bases outside the gene matches. The CDR3 covers 17 residues. In DNA form, the CDR3 reads TGCGCCGCCGGGGAAACTAGCGGGGGGCTCCACCAAGAGACCCAGTACTTC. Amino acids: CAAGETSGGLHQETQYF.

The CDR3 reads CASSSWGVGATNEKLFF. CDR3 bases: TGTGCCAGCAGCTCATGGGGGGTAGGAGCAACTAATGAAAAACTGTTTTTT. The chain joins TRBV5-6 to TRBJ1-4, with D perhaps matching TRBD1 (5 bases). V gave up 3 bases and J gave up 0 bases, with 15 bases separating them. There are 17 residues in the CDR3. CDR1 and CDR2 (germline): SGHDT, YYEEEE.

This rearrangement joins TRBV12-3 or TRBV12-4 to TRBJ2-3; D is uncertain. This CDR3 is 12 amino acids long. V dropped 6 bases and J dropped 4 bases, with 8 bases sitting between them. The CDR3, as DNA: TGTGCCAGCAGCTGGACCCCAGATACGCAGTATTTT. This gives the protein CASSWTPDTQYF.

The rearrangement joins TRBV6-6 to TRBJ1-1; no clear D gene. Deletions cut 8 bases from V and 1 base from J, with 11 bases between. This CDR3 has 13 amino acids. Germline-derived CDR1 and CDR2 are MNHNY and SVGAGI (reference sequence). The CDR3, as DNA: TGTGCCAGCGAAACCAACGAGAACACTGAAGCTTTCTTT. Encoded protein: CASETNENTEAFF.

J is TRBJ2-1 and V is TRBV9; the D is unclear. The ends were cut back, 0 bases at V and 0 bases at J, with 4 bases in the middle. The CDR3 loop spans 14 amino acids. The germline V gene encodes CDR1 SGDLS and CDR2 YYNGEE. The CDR3 bases are TGTGCCAGCAGCGTAGGAAACTCCTACAATGAGCAGTTCTTC. It encodes CASSVGNSYNEQFF.